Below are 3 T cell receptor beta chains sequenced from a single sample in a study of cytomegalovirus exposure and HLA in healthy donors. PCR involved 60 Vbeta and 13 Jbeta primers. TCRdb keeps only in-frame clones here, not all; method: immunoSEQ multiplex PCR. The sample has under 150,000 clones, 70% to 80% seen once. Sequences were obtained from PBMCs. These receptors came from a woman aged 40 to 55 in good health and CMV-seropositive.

CDR3 protein: CATGIISYEQYF. The CDR3 DNA follows: TGTGCCACCGGGATAATCTCCTACGAGCAGTACTTC. The V call is TRBV28, the J call TRBJ2-7; a possible D gene is TRBD2 (5 bases). The CDR3 extends over 12 amino acids. Germline CDR1 and CDR2: MDHEN and SYDVKM. Trimming removed 10 bases from V and 0 bases from J, with 10 bases in between.

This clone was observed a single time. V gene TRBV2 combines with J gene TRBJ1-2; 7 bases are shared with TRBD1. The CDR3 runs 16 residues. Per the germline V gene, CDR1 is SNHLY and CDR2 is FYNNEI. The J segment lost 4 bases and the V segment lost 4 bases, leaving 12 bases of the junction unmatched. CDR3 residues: CASSGRPGQLIYGYTF. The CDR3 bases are TGTGCCAGCAGTGGAAGGCCGGGACAGCTAATCTATGGCTACACCTTC.

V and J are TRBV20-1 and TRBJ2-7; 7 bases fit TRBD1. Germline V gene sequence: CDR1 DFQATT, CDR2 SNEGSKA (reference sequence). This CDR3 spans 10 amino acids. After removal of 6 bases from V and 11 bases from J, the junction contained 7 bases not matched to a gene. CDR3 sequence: CSAVGQGEYF. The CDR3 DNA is TGCAGTGCCGTTGGCCAGGGGGAGTACTTC.